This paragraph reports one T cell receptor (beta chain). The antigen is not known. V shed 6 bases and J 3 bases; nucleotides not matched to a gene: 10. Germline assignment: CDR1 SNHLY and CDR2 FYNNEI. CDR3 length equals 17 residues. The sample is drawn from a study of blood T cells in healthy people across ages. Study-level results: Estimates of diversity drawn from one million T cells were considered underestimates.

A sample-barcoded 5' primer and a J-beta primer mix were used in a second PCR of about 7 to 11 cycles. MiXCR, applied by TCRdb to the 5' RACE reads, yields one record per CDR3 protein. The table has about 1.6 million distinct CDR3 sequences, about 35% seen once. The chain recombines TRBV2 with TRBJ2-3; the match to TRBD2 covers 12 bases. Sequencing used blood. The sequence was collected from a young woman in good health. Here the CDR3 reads CASSPLLTSGGTDTQYF. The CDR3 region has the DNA TGTGCCAGCAGCCCCCTCCTGACTAGCGGGGGAACAGATACGCAGTATTTT.